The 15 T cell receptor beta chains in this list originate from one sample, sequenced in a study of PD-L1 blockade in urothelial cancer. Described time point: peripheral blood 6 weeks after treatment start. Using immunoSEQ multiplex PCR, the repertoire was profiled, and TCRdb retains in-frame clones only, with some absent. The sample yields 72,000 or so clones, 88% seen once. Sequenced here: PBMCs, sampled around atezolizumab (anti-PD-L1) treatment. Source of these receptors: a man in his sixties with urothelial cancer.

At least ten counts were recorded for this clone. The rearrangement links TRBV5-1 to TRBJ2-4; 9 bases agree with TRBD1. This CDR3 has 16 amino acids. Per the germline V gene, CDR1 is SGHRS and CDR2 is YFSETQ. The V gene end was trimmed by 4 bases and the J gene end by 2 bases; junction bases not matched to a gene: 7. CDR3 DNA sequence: TGCGCCAGCAGCCCCGAGGGGACAGGGTCCAAAAACATTCAGTACTTC. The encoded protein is CASSPEGTGSKNIQYF.

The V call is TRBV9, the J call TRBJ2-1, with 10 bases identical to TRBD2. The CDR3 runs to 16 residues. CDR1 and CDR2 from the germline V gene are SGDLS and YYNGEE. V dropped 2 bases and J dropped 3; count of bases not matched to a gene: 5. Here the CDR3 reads CASSVFKRGGYNEQFF. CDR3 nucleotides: TGTGCCAGCAGCGTGTTCAAGCGGGGGGGCTACAATGAGCAGTTCTTC. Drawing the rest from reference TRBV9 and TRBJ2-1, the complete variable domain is DSGVTQTPKHLITATGQRVTLRCSPRSGDLSVYWYQQSLDQGLQFLIQYYNGEERAKGNILERFSAQQFPDLHSELNLSSLELGDSALYFCASSVFKRGGYNEQFFGPGTRLTVL.

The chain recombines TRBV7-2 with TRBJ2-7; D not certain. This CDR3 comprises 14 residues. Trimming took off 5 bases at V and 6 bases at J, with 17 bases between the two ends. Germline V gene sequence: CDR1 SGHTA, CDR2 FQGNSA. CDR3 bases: TGTGCCAGCAGCCCCCACCTACCATTACGCGAGCAGTACTTC. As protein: CASSPHLPLREQYF.

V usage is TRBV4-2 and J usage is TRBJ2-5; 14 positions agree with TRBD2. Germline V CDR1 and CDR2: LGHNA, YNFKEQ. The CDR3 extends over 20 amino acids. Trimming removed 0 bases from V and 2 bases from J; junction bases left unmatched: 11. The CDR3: CASSQDARLAGGPRQETQYF. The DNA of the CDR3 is TGTGCCAGCAGCCAAGATGCTCGACTAGCGGGGGGGCCCCGTCAAGAGACCCAGTACTTC.

In DNA, the CDR3 is TGTGCCAGCAGCCGGGAGGGCCAGTCGAACACCGGGGAGCTGTTTTTT. Translation gives CASSREGQSNTGELFF. This chain uses TRBV2 with TRBJ2-2, with 8 bases aligning to TRBD2. The CDR3 contains 16 residues. The V gene's germline CDR1 is SNHLY and CDR2 FYNNEI. The V gene end was trimmed by 6 bases and the J gene end by 0 bases; junction bases not matched to a gene: 6.

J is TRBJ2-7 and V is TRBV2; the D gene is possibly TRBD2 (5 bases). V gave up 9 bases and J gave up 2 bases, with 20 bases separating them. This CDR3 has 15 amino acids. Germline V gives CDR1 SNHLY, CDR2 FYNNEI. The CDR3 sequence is CASTPSTGIPYEQYF. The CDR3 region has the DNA TGTGCCAGTACGCCCTCGACCGGGATCCCCTACGAGCAGTACTTC.

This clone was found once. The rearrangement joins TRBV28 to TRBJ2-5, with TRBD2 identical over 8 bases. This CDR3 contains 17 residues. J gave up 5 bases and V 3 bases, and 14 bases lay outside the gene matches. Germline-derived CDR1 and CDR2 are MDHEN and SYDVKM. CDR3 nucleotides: TGTGCCAGCAGTTTCAGTCTAGCGGGCTCGACGGGGGAGACCCAGTACTTC. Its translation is CASSFSLAGSTGETQYF.

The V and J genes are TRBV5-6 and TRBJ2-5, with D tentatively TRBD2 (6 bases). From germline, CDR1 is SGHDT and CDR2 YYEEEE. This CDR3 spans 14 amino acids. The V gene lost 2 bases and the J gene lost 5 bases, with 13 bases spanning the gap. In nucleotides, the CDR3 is TGTGCCAGCAGCTTTTTTTGGGAGGTGGAGACCCAGTACTTC. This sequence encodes CASSFFWEVETQYF.

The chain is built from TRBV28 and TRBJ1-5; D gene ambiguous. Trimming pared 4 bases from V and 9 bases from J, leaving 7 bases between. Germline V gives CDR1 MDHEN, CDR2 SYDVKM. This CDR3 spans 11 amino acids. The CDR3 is CASSSARPQHF. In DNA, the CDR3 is TGTGCCAGCAGTTCCGCGAGGCCCCAGCATTTT.

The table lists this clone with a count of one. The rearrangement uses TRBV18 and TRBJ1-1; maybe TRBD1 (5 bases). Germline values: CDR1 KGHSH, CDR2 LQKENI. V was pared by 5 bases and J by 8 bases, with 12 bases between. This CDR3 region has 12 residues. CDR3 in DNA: TGTGCCAGCTCAGCCGGACAACCCGAAGCTTTCTTT. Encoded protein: CASSAGQPEAFF.

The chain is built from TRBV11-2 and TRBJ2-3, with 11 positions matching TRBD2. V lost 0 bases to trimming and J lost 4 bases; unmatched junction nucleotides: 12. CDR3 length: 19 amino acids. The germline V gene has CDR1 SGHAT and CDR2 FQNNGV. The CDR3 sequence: CASSLEASGRFRGPDTQYF. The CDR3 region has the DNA TGTGCCAGCAGCTTAGAGGCTAGCGGGAGGTTCCGGGGTCCAGATACGCAGTATTTT.

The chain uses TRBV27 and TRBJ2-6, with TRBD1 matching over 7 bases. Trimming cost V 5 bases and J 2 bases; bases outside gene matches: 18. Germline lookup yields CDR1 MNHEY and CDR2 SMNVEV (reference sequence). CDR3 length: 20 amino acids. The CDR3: CASSLRGGALLRAGANVLTF. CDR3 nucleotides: TGTGCCAGCAGTCTCCGAGGGGGCGCTTTGCTCCGTGCTGGGGCCAACGTCCTGACTTTC.

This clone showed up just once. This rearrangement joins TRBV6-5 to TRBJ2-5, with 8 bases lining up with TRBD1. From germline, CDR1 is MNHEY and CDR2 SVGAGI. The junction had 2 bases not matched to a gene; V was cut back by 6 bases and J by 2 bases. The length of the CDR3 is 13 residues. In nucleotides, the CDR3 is TGTGCCAGCAGCCGGGACAGGCAAGAGACCCAGTACTTC. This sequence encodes CASSRDRQETQYF.

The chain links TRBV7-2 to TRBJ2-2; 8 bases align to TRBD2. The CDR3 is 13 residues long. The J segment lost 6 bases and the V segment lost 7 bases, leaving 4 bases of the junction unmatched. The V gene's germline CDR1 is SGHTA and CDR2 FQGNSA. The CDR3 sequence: CASTKLAAGELFF. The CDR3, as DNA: TGTGCCAGCACCAAACTAGCGGCCGGGGAGCTGTTTTTT.

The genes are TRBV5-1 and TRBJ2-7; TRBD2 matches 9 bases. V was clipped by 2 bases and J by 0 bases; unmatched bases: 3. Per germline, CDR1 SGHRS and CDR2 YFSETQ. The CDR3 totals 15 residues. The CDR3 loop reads CASSFLSGSSYEQYF. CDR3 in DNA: TGCGCCAGCAGCTTCCTTAGCGGGAGCTCCTACGAGCAGTACTTC.